This TCR beta chain was observed in a study of T cell responses to AZD1222 COVID-19 vaccine. Notes on the study in general: Targeting of unmutated variant regions was reportedly seen in nearly half of spike-specific TCRs.

Details on this clone: What it binds is unknown.

The protocol was immunoSEQ multiplex PCR, while the TCRdb copy is restricted to in-frame clones and leaves out a portion. The profile covers roughly 120,000 clones, with around nine tenths appearing a single time and roughly 3% taken by the ten largest. Germline V gene lookup returns CDR1 SNHLY and CDR2 FYNNEI. The V gene lost 7 bases and the J gene lost 5 bases, with 17 bases spanning the gap. This CDR3 is built from 14 residues. The chain joins TRBV2 to TRBJ1-1; D is perhaps TRBD1 (6 bases). The clonotype comes from an adult in good health. Sequenced material: peripheral blood, taken on day 0 of AZD1222 vaccination. The CDR3 sequence: CASMWGGGKTEAFF. CDR3 bases: TGTGCCAGCATGTGGGGAGGGGGGAAGACTGAAGCTTTCTTT.